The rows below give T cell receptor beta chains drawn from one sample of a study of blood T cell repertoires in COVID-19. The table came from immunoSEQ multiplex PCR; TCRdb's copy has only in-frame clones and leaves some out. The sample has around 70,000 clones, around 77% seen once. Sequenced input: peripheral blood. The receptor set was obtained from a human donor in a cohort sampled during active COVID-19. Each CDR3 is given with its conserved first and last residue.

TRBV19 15 CASSIQGILNTEAFF
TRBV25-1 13 CASTEGRSNEQFF
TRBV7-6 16 CASSLILAGVTGELFF
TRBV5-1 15 CASSLDPGLGEKLFF
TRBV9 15 CASSTHQGSNEKLFF
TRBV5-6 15 CASSLRTAGPETQYF
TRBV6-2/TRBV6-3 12 CASSYDGPGRYF
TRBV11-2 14 CASSISGTYNEQFF
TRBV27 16 CASSPTGTSGSYEQYF
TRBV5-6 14 CASSPAGVGQPQHF
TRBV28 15 CASSLVDRASYEQYF
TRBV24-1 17 CATSDHGLAGDRETQYF